A single sample gave rise to the 9 T cell receptor beta chains below, sequenced in a study of molecular identifiers for immune sequencing clone quantification. MiXCR, applied by TCRdb to the PCR reads, yields one record per CDR3 protein. The sample records 100,000 or so distinct CDR3 sequences, roughly a third being singletons. Sequences were obtained from naive CD8+ T cells from blood, with Jurkat cell RNA spiked in. Regarding subset: FACS-sorted CD8+CD4-CCR7+CD45RA+ naive T cells. These TCRs come from a human donor in good health. Some libraries in this study had Jurkat cell RNA spiked in.

There are a few counts of this clonotype. The chain links TRBV20-1 to TRBJ2-7; D gene ambiguous. The CDR3 covers 13 residues. Trimming removed 3 bases at V and 0 bases at J, with 9 bases between. Germline lookup yields CDR1 DFQATT and CDR2 SNEGSKA (reference sequence). The CDR3 loop reads CSARGYLSYEQYF. CDR3 nucleotide sequence: TGCAGTGCTAGGGGCTACCTCTCCTACGAGCAGTACTTC.

The table lists this clonotype with a few counts. The chain combines TRBV5-6 with TRBJ2-7; the D is unclear. Germline V CDR1 and CDR2: SGHDT, YYEEEE. Trimming took off 0 bases at V and 3 bases at J, with 7 bases between the two ends. The CDR3 is 13 amino acids. The CDR3 spells CASSLVLGYEQYF. The DNA of the CDR3 is TGTGCCAGCAGCTTGGTACTGGGCTACGAGCAGTACTTC.

This clonotype has at least ten counts. V is TRBV20-1 and J is TRBJ2-7; 9 bases match TRBD1. Looked up from germline, CDR1 is DFQATT and CDR2 is SNEGSKA (reference sequence). The length of the CDR3 is 13 residues. V dropped 2 bases and J dropped 6; count of bases not matched to a gene: 5. CDR3: CSARPGTGIEQYF. The CDR3, as DNA: TGCAGTGCTAGACCCGGGACAGGGATCGAGCAGTACTTC.

This clonotype has ten or more counts. CDR3 coding DNA: TGTGCCAGCAGCTTAGGTCACACCGGGGAGCTGTTTTTT. It codes for CASSLGHTGELFF. The V gene is TRBV7-8, the J gene TRBJ2-2; unclear D gene. The CDR3 contains 13 residues. Germline V gene sequence: CDR1 SGHVS, CDR2 FQNEAQ. V shed 1 base and J shed 3 bases, with 3 bases lying between them. The complete variable domain, with remaining parts taken from reference TRBV7-8 and TRBJ2-2, reads GAGVSQSPRYKVAKRGQDVALRCDPISGHVSLFWYQQALGQGPEFLTYFQNEAQLDKSGLPSDRFFAERPEGSVSTLKIQRTQQEDSAVYLCASSLGHTGELFFGEGSRLTVL.

To note about this clonotype: A much larger clone differs by one base, so this may be a read error. V gene TRBV11-2 combines with J gene TRBJ2-5; D is ambiguous. CDR3 length: 14 amino acids. Trimming took off 5 bases at V and 1 base at J, with 11 bases between the two ends. Germline V gene lookup returns CDR1 SGHAT and CDR2 FQNNGV. Here the CDR3 DNA reads TGTGCCAGCAGCCGCGGCGTACCCCAAGAGACCCAGTACTTC. It codes for CASSRGVPQETQYF.

The chain is built from TRBV19 and TRBJ2-5; D uncertain. Germline V gene lookup returns CDR1 LNHDA and CDR2 SQIVND (reference sequence). The CDR3 length is 13 residues. Trimming removed 7 bases at V and 0 bases at J, with 9 bases between. CDR3 sequence reads: CASKTRNQETQYF. CDR3 sequence (DNA): TGTGCCAGTAAAACCCGGAACCAAGAGACCCAGTACTTC.

This clonotype was counted many times. This chain connects TRBV4-3 to TRBJ2-7; D is unresolved. The CDR3 consists of 15 residues. V gave up 1 base and J gave up 0 bases, with 10 bases separating them. Germline values: CDR1 LGHNA, CDR2 YSLEER. The CDR3, as DNA: TGCGCCAGCAGCCAAGGTCAGTCGAGCTCCTACGAGCAGTACTTC. Residues: CASSQGQSSSYEQYF.

V usage is TRBV6-6 and J usage is TRBJ2-3, with D unresolved. The V end lost 2 bases, the J end lost 3 bases, and 12 bases lay between the germline ends. Germline V gene sequence: CDR1 MNHNY, CDR2 SVGAGI (reference sequence). This CDR3 spans 15 amino acids. In DNA form, the CDR3 reads TGTGCCAGCAGTTACAATCTAGTGGGGACAGATACGCAGTATTTT. As protein: CASSYNLVGTDTQYF.

The chain joins TRBV7-9 to TRBJ2-2; maybe TRBD2 (6 bases). Germline V gene data show CDR1 as SEHNR and CDR2 as FQNEAQ (reference sequence). CDR3 length: 17 amino acids. V dropped 1 base and J dropped 0 bases, with 12 bases sitting between them. CDR3 sequence (DNA): TGTGCCAGCAGCTTAGTAACGGGAGTCCCGAACACCGGGGAGCTGTTTTTT. It is translated as CASSLVTGVPNTGELFF.